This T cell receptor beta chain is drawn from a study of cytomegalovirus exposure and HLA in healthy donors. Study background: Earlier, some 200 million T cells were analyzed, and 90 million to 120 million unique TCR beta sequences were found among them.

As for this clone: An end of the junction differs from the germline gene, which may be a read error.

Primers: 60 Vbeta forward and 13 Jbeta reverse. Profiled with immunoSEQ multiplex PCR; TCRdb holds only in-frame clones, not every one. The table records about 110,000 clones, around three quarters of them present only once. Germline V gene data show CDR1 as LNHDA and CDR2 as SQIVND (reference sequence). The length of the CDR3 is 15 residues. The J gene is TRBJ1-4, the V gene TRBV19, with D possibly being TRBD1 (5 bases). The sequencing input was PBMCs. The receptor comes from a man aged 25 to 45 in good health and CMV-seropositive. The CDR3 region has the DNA TGTGCCAGTAGTGTAGACAGTCAACTAAATGAAAAACTGTTTTTT. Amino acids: CASSVDSQLNEKLFF.